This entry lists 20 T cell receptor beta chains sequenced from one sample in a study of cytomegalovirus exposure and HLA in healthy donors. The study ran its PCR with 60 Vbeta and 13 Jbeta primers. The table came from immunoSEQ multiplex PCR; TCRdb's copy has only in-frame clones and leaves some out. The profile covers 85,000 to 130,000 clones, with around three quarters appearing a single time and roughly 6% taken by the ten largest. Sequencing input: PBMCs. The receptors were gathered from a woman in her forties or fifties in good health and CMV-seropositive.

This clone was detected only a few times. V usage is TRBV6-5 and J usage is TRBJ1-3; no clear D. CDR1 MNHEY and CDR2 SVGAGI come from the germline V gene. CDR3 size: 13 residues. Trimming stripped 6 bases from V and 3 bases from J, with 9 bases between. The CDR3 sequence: CASRDSGGNTIYF. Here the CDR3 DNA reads TGTGCCAGCAGGGACTCCGGTGGAAACACCATATATTTT.

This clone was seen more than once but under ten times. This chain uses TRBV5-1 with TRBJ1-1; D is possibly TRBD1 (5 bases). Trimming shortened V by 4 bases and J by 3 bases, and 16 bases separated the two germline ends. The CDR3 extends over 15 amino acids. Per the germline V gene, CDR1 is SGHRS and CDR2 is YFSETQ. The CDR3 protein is CASSTQGPGDTEAFF. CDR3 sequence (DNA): TGCGCCAGCAGCACCCAGGGTCCGGGGGACACTGAAGCTTTCTTT.

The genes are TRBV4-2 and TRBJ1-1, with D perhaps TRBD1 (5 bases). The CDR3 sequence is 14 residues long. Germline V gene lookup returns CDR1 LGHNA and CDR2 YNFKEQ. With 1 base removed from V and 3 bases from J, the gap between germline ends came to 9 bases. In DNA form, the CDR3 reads TGTGCCAGCAGCCAAGTAGAAGGGGACACTGAAGCTTTCTTT. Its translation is CASSQVEGDTEAFF.

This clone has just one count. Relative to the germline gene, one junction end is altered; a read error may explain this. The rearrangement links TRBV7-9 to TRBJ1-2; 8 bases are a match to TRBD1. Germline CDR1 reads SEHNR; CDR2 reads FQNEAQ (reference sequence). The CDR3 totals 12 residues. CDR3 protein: CSSRLTGDGYTF. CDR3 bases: TGTTCCAGCAGATTGACAGGGGACGGCTACACCTTC.

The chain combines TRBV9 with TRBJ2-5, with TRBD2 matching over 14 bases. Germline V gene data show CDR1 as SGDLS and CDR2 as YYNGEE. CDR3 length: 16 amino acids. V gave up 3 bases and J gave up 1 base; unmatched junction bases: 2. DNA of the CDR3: TGTGCCAGCAGCGCGGGACTAGCGGGGGCCCAAGAGACCCAGTACTTC. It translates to CASSAGLAGAQETQYF.

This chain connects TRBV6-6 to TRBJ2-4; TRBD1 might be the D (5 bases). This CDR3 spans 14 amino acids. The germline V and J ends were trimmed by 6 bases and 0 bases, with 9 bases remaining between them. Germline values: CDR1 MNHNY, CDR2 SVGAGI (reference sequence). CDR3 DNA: TGTGCCAGCAGAACGACAGAAGCCAAAAACATTCAGTACTTC. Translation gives CASRTTEAKNIQYF.

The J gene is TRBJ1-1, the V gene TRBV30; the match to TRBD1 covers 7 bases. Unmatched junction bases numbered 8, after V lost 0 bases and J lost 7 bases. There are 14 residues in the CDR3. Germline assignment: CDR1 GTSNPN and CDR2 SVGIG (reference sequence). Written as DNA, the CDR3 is TGTGCCTGGAGTGTTTACAGGGGTGGGGGTGAAGCTTTCTTT. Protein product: CAWSVYRGGGEAFF.

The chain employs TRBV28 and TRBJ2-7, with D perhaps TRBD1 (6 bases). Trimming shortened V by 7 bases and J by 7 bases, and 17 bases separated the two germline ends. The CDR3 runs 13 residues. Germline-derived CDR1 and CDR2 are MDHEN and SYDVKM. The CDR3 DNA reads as TGTGCCAGCACTCGCCAACAGGGCGGGGAGCAGTACTTC. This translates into CASTRQQGGEQYF.

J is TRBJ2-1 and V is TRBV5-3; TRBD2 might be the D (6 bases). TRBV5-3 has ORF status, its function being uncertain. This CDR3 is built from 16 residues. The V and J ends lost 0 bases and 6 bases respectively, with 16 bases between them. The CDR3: CARSLVSLALANEQFF. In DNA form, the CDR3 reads TGTGCCAGAAGCTTGGTCTCACTAGCTCTTGCCAATGAGCAGTTCTTC.

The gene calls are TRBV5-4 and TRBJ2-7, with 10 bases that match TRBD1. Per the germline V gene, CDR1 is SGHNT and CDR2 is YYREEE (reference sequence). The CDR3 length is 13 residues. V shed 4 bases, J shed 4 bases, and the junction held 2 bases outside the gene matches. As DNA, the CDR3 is TGTGCCAGCAGCATGGGACAGGGGTACGAGCAGTACTTC. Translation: CASSMGQGYEQYF.

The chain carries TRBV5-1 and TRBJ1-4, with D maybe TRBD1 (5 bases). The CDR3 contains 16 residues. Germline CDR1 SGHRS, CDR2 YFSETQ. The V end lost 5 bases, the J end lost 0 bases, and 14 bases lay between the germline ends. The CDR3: CASRSAPGTTNEKLFF. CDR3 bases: TGCGCCAGCAGGTCGGCCCCAGGGACAACTAATGAAAAACTGTTTTTT.

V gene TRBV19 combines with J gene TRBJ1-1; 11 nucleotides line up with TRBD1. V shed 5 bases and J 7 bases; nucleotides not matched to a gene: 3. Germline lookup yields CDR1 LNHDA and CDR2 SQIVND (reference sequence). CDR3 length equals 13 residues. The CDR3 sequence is CASSSDRGLEAFF. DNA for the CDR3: TGTGCCAGTAGTTCGGACAGGGGGCTTGAAGCTTTCTTT.

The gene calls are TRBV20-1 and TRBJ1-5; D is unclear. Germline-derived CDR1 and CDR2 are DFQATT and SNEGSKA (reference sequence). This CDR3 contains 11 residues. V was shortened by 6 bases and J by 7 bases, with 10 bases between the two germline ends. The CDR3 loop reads CSARTGQPQHF. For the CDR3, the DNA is TGCAGTGCGCGGACTGGGCAGCCCCAGCATTTT.

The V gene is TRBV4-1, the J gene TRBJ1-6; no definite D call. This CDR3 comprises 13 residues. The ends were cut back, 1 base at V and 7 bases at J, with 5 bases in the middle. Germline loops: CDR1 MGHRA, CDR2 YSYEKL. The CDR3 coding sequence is TGCGCCAGCAGCCAAGTAGTGAATTCACCCCTCCACTTT. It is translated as CASSQVVNSPLHF.

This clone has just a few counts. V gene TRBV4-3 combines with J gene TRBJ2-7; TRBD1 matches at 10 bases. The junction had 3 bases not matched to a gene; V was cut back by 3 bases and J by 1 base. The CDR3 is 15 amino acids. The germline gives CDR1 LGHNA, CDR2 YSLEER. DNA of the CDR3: TGCGCCAGCAGCCAGGGACAGGGGTTATCCTACGAGCAGTACTTC. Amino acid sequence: CASSQGQGLSYEQYF.

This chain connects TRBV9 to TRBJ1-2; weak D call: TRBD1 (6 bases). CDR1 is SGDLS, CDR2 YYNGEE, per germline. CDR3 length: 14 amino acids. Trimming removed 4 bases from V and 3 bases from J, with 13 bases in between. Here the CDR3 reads CASSPQGSDYGYTF. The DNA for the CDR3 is TGTGCCAGCAGCCCACAGGGATCCGACTATGGCTACACCTTC.

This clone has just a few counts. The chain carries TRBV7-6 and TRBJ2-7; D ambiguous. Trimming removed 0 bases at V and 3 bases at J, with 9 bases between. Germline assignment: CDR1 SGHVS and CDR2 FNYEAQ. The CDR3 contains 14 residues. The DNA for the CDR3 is TGTGCCAGCAGCTTAGCATCTTTCAGCTACGAGCAGTACTTC. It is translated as CASSLASFSYEQYF.

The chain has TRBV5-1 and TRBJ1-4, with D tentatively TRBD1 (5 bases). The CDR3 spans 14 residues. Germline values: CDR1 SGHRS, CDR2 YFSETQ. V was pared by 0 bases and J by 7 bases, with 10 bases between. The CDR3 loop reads CASSLAGPAEKLFF. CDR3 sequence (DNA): TGCGCCAGCAGCTTGGCAGGGCCAGCTGAAAAACTGTTTTTT.

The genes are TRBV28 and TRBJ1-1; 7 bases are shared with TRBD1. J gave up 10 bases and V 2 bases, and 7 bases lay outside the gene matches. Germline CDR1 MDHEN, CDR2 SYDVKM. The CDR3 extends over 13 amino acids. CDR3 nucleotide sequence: TGTGCCAGCAGTTTACTACAGGGGCTGCGAGCTTTCTTT. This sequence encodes CASSLLQGLRAFF. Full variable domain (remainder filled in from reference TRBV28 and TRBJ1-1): DVKVTQSSRYLVKRTGEKVFLECVQDMDHENMFWYRQDPGLGLRLIYFSYDVKMKEKGDIPEGYSVSREKKERFSLILESASTNQTSMYLCASSLLQGLRAFFGQGTRLTVV.

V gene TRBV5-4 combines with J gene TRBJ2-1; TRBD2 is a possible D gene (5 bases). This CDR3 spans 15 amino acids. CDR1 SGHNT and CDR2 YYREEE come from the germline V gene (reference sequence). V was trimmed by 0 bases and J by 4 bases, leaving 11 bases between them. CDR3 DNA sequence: TGTGCCAGCAGCTTGGTCTCTAGGGAGTACAATGAGCAGTTCTTC. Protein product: CASSLVSREYNEQFF.